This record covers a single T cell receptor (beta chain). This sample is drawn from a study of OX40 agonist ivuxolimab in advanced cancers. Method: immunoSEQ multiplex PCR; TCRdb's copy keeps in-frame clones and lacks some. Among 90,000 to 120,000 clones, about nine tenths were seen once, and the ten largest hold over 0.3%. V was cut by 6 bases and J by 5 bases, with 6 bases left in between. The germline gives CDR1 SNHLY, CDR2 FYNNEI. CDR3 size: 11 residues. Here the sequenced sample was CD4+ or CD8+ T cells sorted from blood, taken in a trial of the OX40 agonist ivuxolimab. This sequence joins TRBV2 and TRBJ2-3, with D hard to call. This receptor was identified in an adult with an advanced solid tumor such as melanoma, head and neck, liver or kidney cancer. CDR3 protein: CASSIGDTQYF. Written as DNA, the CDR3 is TGTGCCAGCAGCATAGGAGATACGCAGTATTTT.